A selection of T cell receptor beta chains follows, all from one sample in a study of T cells in localized non-small cell lung cancer. Assay used: immunoSEQ multiplex PCR; TCRdb lists only in-frame clones, some missing. The sample shows 20,000 to 30,000 clones, about 93% of them seen only once. The material was peripheral blood, obtained before any cancer treatment. These receptors all stem from a woman aged 35-75 years with stage I lung adenocarcinoma. CDR3s include the opening cysteine and the closing phenylalanine or tryptophan. A D gene is named only where the DNA matches it firmly. Rows give clone size only sometimes, using once, few, many, or a class for an expanded clone.

d_gene: TRBD2
v_gene: TRBV19
j_gene: TRBJ2-3
abundance: .
CDR3nt: TGTGCCAGTAGTACAGGACTAGCGGGCACAGATACGCAGTATTTT
CDR3aa: CASSTGLAGTDTQYF

d_gene: TRBD2
v_gene: TRBV5-1
j_gene: TRBJ2-1
abundance: .
CDR3nt: TGCGCCAGCAGCTTGGGACTAGCGCGGATCTTC
CDR3aa: CASSLGLARIF

d_gene: .
v_gene: TRBV30
j_gene: TRBJ2-3
abundance: .
CDR3nt: TGTGCCTGGACCCGGGGCAGCAGTCCCACAGATACGCAGTATTTT
CDR3aa: CAWTRGSSPTDTQYF

d_gene: .
v_gene: TRBV2
j_gene: TRBJ2-7
abundance: .
CDR3nt: TGTGCCAGCAGTGTTGGTACCCACGGACCGTACGAGCAGTACTTC
CDR3aa: CASSVGTHGPYEQYF

d_gene: .
v_gene: TRBV7-2
j_gene: TRBJ2-7
abundance: .
CDR3nt: TGTGCCAGCAGCTACGTGGGCGGGGACTACGAGCAGTACTTC
CDR3aa: CASSYVGGDYEQYF

d_gene: .
v_gene: TRBV5-6
j_gene: TRBJ2-1
abundance: .
CDR3nt: TGTGCCAGCAGCTTGGGCTTCAATGAGCAGTTCTTC
CDR3aa: CASSLGFNEQFF

d_gene: TRBD1
v_gene: TRBV4-1
j_gene: TRBJ1-1
abundance: few
CDR3nt: TGCGCCAGCAGCCAAGAACATCGGACAGGGAATTTCGAAGCTTTCTTT
CDR3aa: CASSQEHRTGNFEAFF

d_gene: TRBD2
v_gene: TRBV4-2
j_gene: TRBJ2-1
abundance: .
CDR3nt: TGTGCCAGCAGCCAAGCGGGAACTAGCGGGAGTTACAATGAGCAGTTCTTC
CDR3aa: CASSQAGTSGSYNEQFF

d_gene: .
v_gene: TRBV2
j_gene: TRBJ2-1
abundance: once
CDR3nt: TGTGCCAGCAGTTCGGCGCCTTACAATGAGCAGTTCTTC
CDR3aa: CASSSAPYNEQFF

d_gene: .
v_gene: TRBV5-6
j_gene: TRBJ1-4
abundance: .
CDR3nt: TGTGCCAGCAGCGCAAGAACAGGGTTTGCAACTAATGAAAAACTGTTTTTT
CDR3aa: CASSARTGFATNEKLFF

d_gene: TRBD2
v_gene: TRBV20-1
j_gene: TRBJ2-1
abundance: .
CDR3nt: TGCAGTGCGGCGGGAGATAATGAGCAGTTCTTC
CDR3aa: CSAAGDNEQFF

d_gene: .
v_gene: TRBV10-3
j_gene: TRBJ2-1
abundance: .
CDR3nt: TGTGCCATAAACCAGGATCTAGGCGGCTACAATGAGCAGTTCTTC
CDR3aa: CAINQDLGGYNEQFF

d_gene: .
v_gene: TRBV5-5
j_gene: TRBJ2-7
abundance: .
CDR3nt: TGTGCCAGCAGCCGGTGGGTATCCTACGAGCAGTACTTC
CDR3aa: CASSRWVSYEQYF

d_gene: .
v_gene: TRBV5-4
j_gene: TRBJ2-1
abundance: .
CDR3nt: TGTGCCAGCAGCTTGGATTTGGCGGGGTCCTACAATGAGCAGTTCTTC
CDR3aa: CASSLDLAGSYNEQFF

d_gene: .
v_gene: TRBV5-1
j_gene: TRBJ2-7
abundance: .
CDR3nt: TGCGCCAGCAGCTCCCTTTCTGGCAACTACGAGCAGTACTTC
CDR3aa: CASSSLSGNYEQYF

d_gene: .
v_gene: TRBV10-1
j_gene: TRBJ2-3
abundance: .
CDR3nt: TGCGCCAGCAGTGAGTCAAGCGTCTCCACAGATACGCAGTATTTT
CDR3aa: CASSESSVSTDTQYF

d_gene: TRBD1
v_gene: TRBV19
j_gene: TRBJ1-5
abundance: .
CDR3nt: TGTGCCAGTAGTATACCCCTGGACAGGGGTAGGGGCAATCAGCCCCAGCATTTT
CDR3aa: CASSIPLDRGRGNQPQHF

d_gene: .
v_gene: TRBV6-1
j_gene: TRBJ1-6
abundance: .
CDR3nt: TGTGCCAGCAGTGACCTAAGTGGACTGCCTAGGAATTCACCCCTCCACTTT
CDR3aa: CASSDLSGLPRNSPLHF

d_gene: TRBD1
v_gene: TRBV27
j_gene: TRBJ1-2
abundance: .
CDR3nt: TGTGCCAGCAGTTCGACAGGGGGCGCGGAATATGGCTACACCTTC
CDR3aa: CASSSTGGAEYGYTF

d_gene: .
v_gene: TRBV6-5
j_gene: TRBJ2-1
abundance: .
CDR3nt: TGTGCCTCCTTTGGCGCCGCGGGGCAGTTCTTC
CDR3aa: CASFGAAGQFF

d_gene: .
v_gene: TRBV19
j_gene: TRBJ2-4
abundance: .
CDR3nt: TGTGCCAGTAGTACCGGGGCCAAAAACATTCAGTACTTC
CDR3aa: CASSTGAKNIQYF

d_gene: .
v_gene: TRBV4-1
j_gene: TRBJ2-7
abundance: .
CDR3nt: TGCGCCAGCAGCCTCAACGACATCTCCTACGAGCAGTACTTC
CDR3aa: CASSLNDISYEQYF